This passage covers 14 T cell receptor beta chains from one sample sequenced in a study of CD8 T cells in ankylosing spondylitis. TCRdb re-analysed the 5' RACE reads in MiXCR, keeping a single row per CDR3 protein. The sample holds about 360,000 distinct CDR3 sequences, roughly 22% seen once. The sequencing input was blood, either unsorted or a sorted T cell fraction (not recorded which). These receptors were collected from a male donor with ankylosing spondylitis or in good health (not recorded which).

V is TRBV29-1 and J is TRBJ2-3, with D perhaps being TRBD1 or TRBD2 (5 bases each). This CDR3 comprises 11 residues. Between the trimmed V and J ends, which lost 5 bases and 9 bases, there was a span of 12 bases. Germline assignment: CDR1 SQVTM and CDR2 ANQGSEA. In DNA, the CDR3 is TGCAGCGTTCCTGTAGGGGAGACGCAGTATTTT. This sequence encodes CSVPVGETQYF.

This clonotype was seen only a few times. The CDR3 coding sequence is TGCGCCAGCAGCCCCTTTCTAGGACAGGGGGCTGGGGAGACCCAGTACTTC. As protein: CASSPFLGQGAGETQYF. This chain links TRBV5-1 with TRBJ2-5; 11 bases are a match to TRBD1. This CDR3 is built from 17 residues. The germline CDR1 and CDR2 sequences are SGHRS and YFSETQ. V lost 4 bases and J lost 5; bases outside the gene matches: 13. Combining the CDR3 with reference TRBV5-1 and TRBJ2-5 gives the whole variable domain KAGVTQTPRYLIKTRGQQVTLSCSPISGHRSVSWYQQTPGQGLQFLFEYFSETQRNKGNFPGRFSGRQFSNSRSEMNVSTLELGDSALYLCASSPFLGQGAGETQYFGPGTRLLVL.

The chain joins TRBV5-1 to TRBJ2-7; 8 nucleotides agree with TRBD2. The CDR3 has 16 residues. In germline, CDR1 is SGHRS, CDR2 YFSETQ. Trimming cost V 0 bases and J 0 bases; bases outside gene matches: 5. The CDR3 sequence: CASSLVFSGDSYEQYF. CDR3 coding DNA: TGCGCCAGCAGCTTGGTGTTTAGCGGGGACTCCTACGAGCAGTACTTC.

The V gene is TRBV20-1, the J gene TRBJ2-7, with D uncertain. Trimming removed 4 bases from V and 2 bases from J, with 15 bases in between. Germline lookup yields CDR1 DFQATT and CDR2 SNEGSKA (reference sequence). CDR3 size: 14 residues. CDR3 sequence: CSATQIPTPYEQYF. CDR3 DNA: TGCAGTGCTACCCAGATCCCTACCCCCTACGAGCAGTACTTC.

This clonotype came up a few times. This chain links TRBV27 with TRBJ2-3; 11 bases are a match to TRBD2. The CDR3 consists of 16 residues. V dropped 5 bases and J dropped 2; count of bases not matched to a gene: 6. The germline gives CDR1 MNHEY, CDR2 SMNVEV (reference sequence). CDR3 in amino acids: CASSPGLAGNTDTQYF. The DNA of the CDR3 is TGTGCCAGCAGTCCAGGACTAGCGGGCAACACAGATACGCAGTATTTT.

This clonotype was seen more than once but under ten times. V is TRBV29-1 and J is TRBJ2-1, with D hard to call. This CDR3 has 13 residues. Germline CDR1 SQVTM, CDR2 ANQGSEA. The V end lost 3 bases, the J end lost 6 bases, and 12 bases lay between the germline ends. CDR3 residues: CSVDGYTVNEQFF. Here the CDR3 DNA reads TGCAGCGTTGATGGGTACACAGTCAATGAGCAGTTCTTC.

The rearrangement links TRBV2 to TRBJ2-7; TRBD2 matches at 9 bases. The CDR3 is 15 residues long. With V trimmed by 3 bases and J by 2 bases, 5 bases remained unmatched. In germline, CDR1 is SNHLY, CDR2 FYNNEI. In DNA form, the CDR3 reads TGTGCCAGCAGTGAGCGTAGCGGGGGACCCTACGAGCAGTACTTC. This sequence encodes CASSERSGGPYEQYF.

This clonotype has more than one count but fewer than ten. This chain connects TRBV2 to TRBJ2-2; unclear D gene. CDR1 and CDR2 (germline): SNHLY, FYNNEI. Trimming took off 2 bases at V and 0 bases at J, with 10 bases between the two ends. The CDR3 sequence is 16 residues long. The chain's CDR3 is CASSERPRPNTGELFF. CDR3 coding DNA: TGTGCCAGCAGTGAACGACCGCGGCCGAACACCGGGGAGCTGTTTTTT.

The chain has TRBV7-6 and TRBJ2-2; 11 bases are a match to TRBD2. The CDR3 has 16 amino acids. J was trimmed by 5 bases and V by 5 bases; bases with no gene match: 7. Germline V gene data show CDR1 as SGHVS and CDR2 as FNYEAQ. Written as DNA, the CDR3 is TGTGCCAGCAGCCACCCTAGCGGGGGGATGACCGGGGAGCTGTTTTTT. It specifies CASSHPSGGMTGELFF.

The chain is built from TRBV10-3 and TRBJ2-7; possibly TRBD1 for D (5 bases). V lost 3 bases, J lost 0 bases, and 6 bases lay in between. The CDR3 has 13 residues. The germline gives CDR1 ENHRY, CDR2 SYGVKD. The CDR3 protein is CAISDDSSYEQYF. As DNA, the CDR3 is TGTGCCATCAGTGACGACAGCTCCTACGAGCAGTACTTC.

This clonotype was observed a handful of times. The chain has TRBV11-2 and TRBJ2-7; D possibly corresponds to TRBD2 (6 bases). Germline V gives CDR1 SGHAT, CDR2 FQNNGV. The V end lost 4 bases, the J end lost 3 bases, and 16 bases lay between the germline ends. This CDR3 is 15 amino acids long. The CDR3 protein is CASSSRDSIHYEQYF. The CDR3 DNA reads TGTGCCAGCAGCTCCCGGGACTCCATTCACTACGAGCAGTACTTC. Drawing the rest from reference TRBV11-2 and TRBJ2-7, the complete variable domain is EAGVAQSPRYKIIEKRQSVAFWCNPISGHATLYWYQQILGQGPKLLIQFQNNGVVDDSQLPKDRFSAERLKGVDSTLKIQPAKLEDSAVYLCASSSRDSIHYEQYFGPGTRLTVT.

The chain has TRBV27 and TRBJ2-4; D ambiguous. V was shortened by 4 bases and J by 9 bases, with 13 bases between the two germline ends. Germline V gene sequence: CDR1 MNHEY, CDR2 SMNVEV (reference sequence). This CDR3 comprises 13 residues. The CDR3 DNA reads TGTGCCAGCAGTTCGACAAACTGGGGCATTCAGTACTTC. Translating gives CASSSTNWGIQYF.

This clonotype was seen a handful of times. The V and J genes are TRBV15 and TRBJ1-2; 8 bases align to TRBD1. The CDR3 runs to 20 residues. V lost 0 bases and J lost 5; bases outside the gene matches: 20. Per germline, CDR1 LNHNV and CDR2 YYDKDF (reference sequence). The chain's CDR3 is CATSRESPGAGQGRVYGYTF. CDR3 DNA sequence: TGTGCCACCAGCAGAGAGTCCCCGGGGGCTGGACAGGGTAGGGTATATGGCTACACCTTC.

The chain has TRBV4-2 and TRBJ2-7; tentative D call: TRBD2 (5 bases). Trimming removed 4 bases from V and 7 bases from J, with 11 bases in between. Per germline, CDR1 LGHNA and CDR2 YNFKEQ. The CDR3 runs to 12 residues. The CDR3 DNA follows: TGTGCCAGCAGCCCGTCCTGGGAGGAGCAGTACTTC. Translation: CASSPSWEEQYF.